This record covers a single TCR beta chain. The antigen is unknown. Assay: immunoSEQ multiplex PCR; the TCRdb copy retains only in-frame clones and omits some. Found here are approximately 98,000 clones, 70% to 90% of them singletons; the top ten hold 3% to 3.5%. The record originates from a study of T cell responses to AZD1222 COVID-19 vaccine. Study findings and constraints: Females outnumbered males among donors, who were mostly white British; clonal diversity was possibly underestimated. Repertoire collection took place solely once the T cell response had peaked. Dominant CD4 TCR responses targeted spike regions 160-218 and 743-854. At study baseline, merely roughly 6 AZD1222 recipients were seropositive.

From germline, CDR1 is MNHEY and CDR2 SMNVEV (reference sequence). CDR3 length: 17 residues. The V gene end was trimmed by 6 bases and the J gene end by 11 bases; junction bases not matched to a gene: 20. Sample: peripheral blood, taken on day 0 of AZD1222 vaccination. The chain uses TRBV27 and TRBJ2-4; 9 nucleotides line up with TRBD1. The sequence was obtained from an adult in good health. The CDR3: CASSLSPSGTGLAFQYF. The CDR3 DNA sequence: TGTGCCAGCAGCCTAAGCCCCTCCGGGACAGGGTTGGCCTTTCAGTACTTC.